This TCR beta chain was sequenced in a study of CD8+ T cells in alopecia areata. The wider study: Treatment with tofacitinib (6 to 18 months) was followed by 6 months off drug.

Reverse transcription of extracted RNA yielded cDNA, which provided the sequencing template. The data were produced by immunoSEQ multiplex PCR, yet TCRdb's version contains in-frame clones alone and is incomplete. The sample includes roughly 180,000 clones, around half seen only once; the top ten take 11%. The sample's treatment: oral pan-JAK inhibitor, 5-10 mg twice daily. Findings and caveats of the study: Treatment with tofacitinib significantly lowered scalp clonality and reduced expanded CD8+ clones among the top 100. Scalp lesions, especially in alopecia totalis/universalis, had higher clonality than normal scalp. Possibly as an HLA-related effect, TCR sharing across patients appeared less clear than in mice.

As concerns this clone: As yet, its antigen is unknown.

With 8 bases clipped from V and 2 bases from J, the junction kept 8 bases outside the gene matches. Germline CDR1 is MNHEY and CDR2 is SMNVEV (reference sequence). There are 15 residues in the CDR3. The clonotype was recovered from a human donor with alopecia areata. Sequences were derived from CD8+ T cells sorted from blood, sampled at week 24, from a patient treated with tofacitinib. The V call is TRBV27, the J call TRBJ1-5, with 8 bases matching TRBD1. The CDR3 DNA reads as TGTGCCAGCGGCATCGACAGGGGACGCAATCAGCCCCAGCATTTT. Amino acid sequence: CASGIDRGRNQPQHF.